This TCR beta chain was captured in a study of Graves' ophthalmopathy and Graves' hyperthyroidism. Study results and limitations: The model's prediction of ophthalmopathy progression had 70.59% sensitivity and less than 75% specificity.

PBMCs were density-gradient isolated from around 11 ml fresh blood. There are many counts of this clonotype. Its matching antigen is unknown. Amplification targeted the TCR beta CDR3 regions, with RNA transcripts as the source material. A first-round RT-PCR used HTBI primers, followed by a second-round multiplex PCR. MiXCR was run by TCRdb on the multiplex PCR reads, yielding one entry per CDR3 protein. The top ten clones hold 12% of a sample with under 350,000 distinct CDR3 sequences, roughly a sixth of them seen once. The clonotype originates from an adult man with Graves' ophthalmopathy. Sequenced sample: peripheral blood.

CDR3 region: CASSREQGAWETQYF. CDR3 DNA sequence: TGCGCCAGCAGCCGAGAACAGGGGGCATGGGAGACCCAGTACTTC. The V gene is TRBV4-3, the J gene TRBJ2-5, with TRBD1 matching over 9 bases. Germline trimming cut 4 bases from V and 5 bases from J; bases unmatched to any gene: 8. The CDR3 covers 15 residues. Per the germline V gene, CDR1 is LGHNA and CDR2 is YSLEER.